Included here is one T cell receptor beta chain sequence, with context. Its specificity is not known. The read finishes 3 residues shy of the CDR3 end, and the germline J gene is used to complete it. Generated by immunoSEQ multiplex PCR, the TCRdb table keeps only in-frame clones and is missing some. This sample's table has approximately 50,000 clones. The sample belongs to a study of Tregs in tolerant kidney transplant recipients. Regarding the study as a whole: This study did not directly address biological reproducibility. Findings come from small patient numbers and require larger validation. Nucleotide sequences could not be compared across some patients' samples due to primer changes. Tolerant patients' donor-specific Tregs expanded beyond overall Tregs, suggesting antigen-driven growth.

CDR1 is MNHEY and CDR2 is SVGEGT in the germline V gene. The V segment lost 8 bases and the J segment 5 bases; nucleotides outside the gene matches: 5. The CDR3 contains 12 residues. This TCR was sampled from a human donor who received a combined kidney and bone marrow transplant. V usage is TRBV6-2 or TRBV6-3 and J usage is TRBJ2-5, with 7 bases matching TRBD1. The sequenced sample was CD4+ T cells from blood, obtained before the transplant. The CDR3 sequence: CASGQVYETQYF. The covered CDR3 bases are TGTGCCAGCGGACAGGTATACGAGACC.